The 21 T cell receptor beta chains given below trace back to one sample, sequenced in a study of blood T cell repertoires in COVID-19 (TCRdb year 2020). Library creation used the immunoSEQ multiplex PCR assay. Here the immuneACCESS table is served through TCRdb, limited to in-frame sequences with V and J called. Missing clones are a known gap in these copies; in checked studies unresolved V genes cover under half, and the rest lacks a known reason. The sample has 300,000 to 400,000 clones on record, roughly 88% of them singletons. The ten top clones hold under 6% of the sample. The sequencing input was PBMCs or T cells enriched from blood (not recorded which). These receptors were obtained from a man aged 25-45 years who had recovered from COVID-19.

CDR3 bases: TGTGCCTGGAGTGTACTGGGGACACTTTCCGGCTACACCTTC. Protein: CAWSVLGTLSGYTF. The chain couples TRBV30 to TRBJ1-2; D may be TRBD1 (6 bases). The V gene's germline CDR1 is GTSNPN and CDR2 SVGIG (reference sequence). This CDR3 comprises 14 residues. Trimming removed 0 bases from V and 8 bases from J, with 16 bases in between.

A word on this clone: Its ends do not fully match the called genes, so a read error is possible. The gene calls are TRBV28 and TRBJ1-5, with 8 bases that match TRBD1. Germline V gene sequence: CDR1 MDHEN, CDR2 SYDVKM. The CDR3 loop spans 15 amino acids. The CDR3 spells CASSPPGQGSIEFEF. The CDR3 nucleotides are TGTGCCAGCAGTCCCCCTGGACAGGGTAGTATTGAGTTTGAGTTT.

The rearrangement joins TRBV30 to TRBJ2-6; 7 bases align to TRBD1. The germline V gene encodes CDR1 GTSNPN and CDR2 SVGIG (reference sequence). The CDR3 totals 17 residues. Germline trimming cut 4 bases from V and 0 bases from J; bases unmatched to any gene: 9. The CDR3 spells CAWTLGTVSSGANVLTF. In nucleotides, the CDR3 is TGTGCCTGGACCCTAGGGACAGTGAGCTCTGGGGCCAACGTCCTGACTTTC.

V gene TRBV10-3 combines with J gene TRBJ1-6, with D possibly being TRBD1 (6 bases). Germline values: CDR1 ENHRY, CDR2 SYGVKD. The CDR3 contains 14 residues. Trimming removed 4 bases at V and 7 bases at J, with 11 bases between. CDR3 sequence: CAISGQVKNSPLHF. CDR3 nucleotide sequence: TGTGCCATCAGTGGACAGGTGAAAAATTCACCCCTCCACTTT.

The chain is built from TRBV9 and TRBJ2-2; 8 nucleotides line up with TRBD2. Germline V gene sequence: CDR1 SGDLS, CDR2 YYNGEE. The CDR3 has 18 residues. V trimming: 4 bases; J trimming: 4 bases; junction bases outside the gene matches: 15. CDR3 nucleotides: TGTGCCAGCAGCCCCCTGCCTGCCGGGAGGGCAGTCACCGGGGAGCTGTTTTTT. It codes for CASSPLPAGRAVTGELFF.

The CDR3 DNA is TGTGCCAGCAGGGACGCGACAGGGGCCACCGATAATTCACCCCTCCACTTT. Its translation is CASRDATGATDNSPLHF. J is TRBJ1-6 and V is TRBV2; TRBD1 matches at 8 bases. With 6 bases clipped from V and 5 bases from J, the junction kept 12 bases outside the gene matches. CDR1 is SNHLY, CDR2 FYNNEI, per germline. The CDR3 is made up of 17 amino acids.

This clone was detected once. This chain uses TRBV6-5 with TRBJ1-1; 7 positions match TRBD1. The CDR3 runs 14 residues. Germline V gene sequence: CDR1 MNHEY, CDR2 SVGAGI. The V segment lost 7 bases and the J segment 3 bases; nucleotides outside the gene matches: 8. CDR3 amino acids: CASNLGGPDTEAFF. In DNA, the CDR3 is TGTGCCAGCAACTTAGGGGGCCCGGACACTGAAGCTTTCTTT.

The chain recombines TRBV11-2 with TRBJ2-1; 14 positions match TRBD2. Germline V CDR1 and CDR2: SGHAT, FQNNGV. V trimming: 5 bases; J trimming: 6 bases; junction bases outside the gene matches: 9. The length of the CDR3 is 17 residues. The CDR3 nucleotides read TGTGCCAGCAGCCTAACCGCCGGGACTAGCGGGGGCAATGAGCAGTTCTTC. This gives the protein CASSLTAGTSGGNEQFF.

Notes on this clone: This CDR3 is also generated by other DNA sequences in the sample. The rearrangement uses TRBV11-2 and TRBJ2-2; D remains ambiguous. Trimming cost V 1 base and J 4 bases, with 4 bases left between them. Germline V gives CDR1 SGHAT, CDR2 FQNNGV. This CDR3 has 13 residues. CDR3 residues: CASSLGATGELFF. CDR3 coding DNA: TGTGCCAGCAGCTTAGGCGCCACCGGGGAGCTGTTTTTT.

This chain uses TRBV5-5 with TRBJ1-5; possibly TRBD1 for D (6 bases). Germline CDR1 and CDR2: SGHKS and YYEKEE (reference sequence). V lost 8 bases and J lost 5, with 11 bases in between. This CDR3 contains 12 residues. Here the CDR3 DNA reads TGTGCCAGTTACAGGGACCATCAGCCCCAGCATTTT. This translates into CASYRDHQPQHF.

CDR3: CASSDMRSGELFF. CDR3 nucleotide sequence: TGTGCCAGCAGTGATATGCGGTCCGGGGAGCTGTTTTTT. V and J are TRBV2 and TRBJ2-2; D call uncertain. The CDR3 is 13 residues long. V dropped 3 bases and J dropped 6 bases, with 8 bases sitting between them. The germline V gene has CDR1 SNHLY and CDR2 FYNNEI. Combining the CDR3 with reference TRBV2 and TRBJ2-2 gives the whole variable domain EPEVTQTPSHQVTQMGQEVILRCVPISNHLYFYWYRQILGQKVEFLVSFYNNEISEKSEIFDDQFSVERPDGSNFTLKIRSTKLEDSAMYFCASSDMRSGELFFGEGSRLTVL.

The chain employs TRBV3-1 (or the pseudogene TRBV3-2) and TRBJ1-1, with 8 bases aligning to TRBD1. The germline V gene encodes CDR1 LGHDT and CDR2 YNNKEL (reference sequence). The ends lost 4 bases at V and 4 bases at J; junction bases unmatched: 5. The CDR3 is 14 amino acids. The CDR3 nucleotides read TGTGCCAGCAGCCGACCAGGGGGCGGCACTGAAGCTTTCTTT. Translated: CASSRPGGGTEAFF.

The V call is TRBV11-2, the J call TRBJ2-3; possible D gene TRBD2, 6 bases. The CDR3 is 14 residues long. Germline CDR1 and CDR2: SGHAT and FQNNGV. The V end was cut by 5 bases, the J end by 5 bases, with 14 bases between. CDR3 in amino acids: CASSPRDFQDTQYF. As DNA, the CDR3 is TGTGCCAGCAGCCCCCGGGACTTTCAAGATACGCAGTATTTT.

The rearrangement joins TRBV7-2 to TRBJ2-2; 9 nucleotides agree with TRBD1. This CDR3 region has 16 residues. Germline lookup yields CDR1 SGHTA and CDR2 FQGNSA. The ends lost 5 bases at V and 6 bases at J; junction bases unmatched: 10. DNA of the CDR3: TGTGCCAGCAGCATAAATATATGGGACAGGGCCGGGGAGCTGTTTTTT. Its translation is CASSINIWDRAGELFF.

This clone was picked up one time. The CDR3 loop is CASSLEVQGRGQPQHF. The CDR3 DNA sequence: TGTGCCAGCAGCTTGGAAGTACAGGGGCGCGGTCAGCCCCAGCATTTT. The chain links TRBV7-8 to TRBJ1-5, with 7 bases aligning to TRBD1. Germline CDR1 reads SGHVS; CDR2 reads FQNEAQ. CDR3 length equals 16 residues. V dropped 3 bases and J dropped 6; count of bases not matched to a gene: 11.

The chain is built from TRBV6-5 and TRBJ1-1; TRBD1 aligns across 10 bases. The CDR3 spans 14 residues. CDR1 and CDR2 from the germline V gene are MNHEY and SVGAGI. The V gene end was trimmed by 7 bases and the J gene end by 1 base; junction bases not matched to a gene: 3. The CDR3 loop is CASIRTGGNTEAFF. In nucleotides, the CDR3 is TGTGCCAGCATTAGGACAGGGGGGAACACTGAAGCTTTCTTT.

V gene TRBV7-8 combines with J gene TRBJ2-7; 7 bases line up with TRBD1. Trimming removed 5 bases from V and 0 bases from J; junction bases left unmatched: 10. The germline CDR1 and CDR2 sequences are SGHVS and FQNEAQ. The CDR3 spans 16 residues. The CDR3 sequence is CASSLIQGTTSYEQYF. The CDR3 nucleotides read TGTGCCAGCAGCCTAATACAGGGGACAACCTCCTACGAGCAGTACTTC.

This clone was observed a handful of times. The gene calls are TRBV28 and TRBJ1-4, with TRBD1 matching 7 bases. CDR3 length equals 14 residues. CDR1 is MDHEN and CDR2 is SYDVKM in the germline V gene. V dropped 6 bases and J dropped 8; count of bases not matched to a gene: 9. Written as DNA, the CDR3 is TGTGCCAGCAGCCCAACAGGGGTGTCGGAAAAACTGTTTTTT. This codes for CASSPTGVSEKLFF.

The gene calls are TRBV30 and TRBJ2-3, with 8 bases that match TRBD1. The CDR3 is 12 amino acids. Germline V gene lookup returns CDR1 GTSNPN and CDR2 SVGIG (reference sequence). With 2 bases clipped from V and 6 bases from J, the junction kept 1 base outside the gene matches. CDR3 sequence (DNA): TGTGCCTGGAGTTCAGGGGGCGATACGCAGTATTTT. It translates to CAWSSGGDTQYF.

The chain couples TRBV5-5 to TRBJ1-2; TRBD1 aligns across 7 bases. The germline gives CDR1 SGHKS, CDR2 YYEKEE (reference sequence). This CDR3 contains 14 residues. The ends lost 4 bases at V and 4 bases at J; junction bases unmatched: 7. The CDR3 loop reads CASSTRQGPYGYTF. The CDR3 DNA reads as TGTGCCAGCAGCACCAGACAGGGACCCTATGGCTACACCTTC.

The chain uses TRBV2 and TRBJ2-3; D ambiguous. The V end was cut by 4 bases, the J end by 2 bases, with 10 bases between. The germline CDR1 and CDR2 sequences are SNHLY and FYNNEI. This CDR3 region has 14 residues. The chain's CDR3 is CASSGLTLTDTQYF. The CDR3 bases are TGTGCCAGCAGTGGACTGACCCTCACAGATACGCAGTATTTT. Together with reference TRBV2 and TRBJ2-3, the CDR3 gives the full variable domain: EPEVTQTPSHQVTQMGQEVILRCVPISNHLYFYWYRQILGQKVEFLVSFYNNEISEKSEIFDDQFSVERPDGSNFTLKIRSTKLEDSAMYFCASSGLTLTDTQYFGPGTRLTVL.